These 9 T cell receptor beta chains originate from one sample sequenced in a study of shared clonotypes between healthy human individuals. TCRdb's copy holds only in-frame clones and misses some; the assay was immunoSEQ multiplex PCR. The sample includes about 2,200,000 clones, about 92% of them seen just once. Terminally differentiated effector memory CD45RA+ cells were excluded from the naive CD8 cells, which were CD45RO-negative and positively selected for CCR7. Source material: naive CD8+ T cells from PBMCs. Every receptor here comes from a man younger than 30 in good health. Some clones in this sample may be carry-over from other donors' samples.

This clone was counted once. The chain has TRBV29-1 and TRBJ2-7; D is unresolved. The germline V gene encodes CDR1 SQVTM and CDR2 ANQGSEA. V lost 4 bases and J lost 2, with 12 bases in between. CDR3 size: 13 residues. As DNA, the CDR3 is TGCAGCGTTGGAGACGGTCAGCCCTACGAGCAGTACTTC. The encoded protein is CSVGDGQPYEQYF.

This clone is a singleton in its sample. V usage is TRBV6-6 and J usage is TRBJ2-7, with D possibly matching TRBD1 (6 bases). Germline V lookup: CDR1 MNHNY, CDR2 SVGAGI (reference sequence). The CDR3 runs 13 residues. The V gene lost 2 bases and the J gene lost 2 bases, with 7 bases spanning the gap. The CDR3, as DNA: TGTGCCAGCAGTTACGCAGGGGCCTACGAGCAGTACTTC. Protein sequence: CASSYAGAYEQYF.

V usage is TRBV5-6 and J usage is TRBJ1-4, with D possibly TRBD1 on 5 matching bases. The germline V gene encodes CDR1 SGHDT and CDR2 YYEEEE. Trimming took off 0 bases at V and 6 bases at J, with 12 bases between the two ends. The CDR3 totals 15 residues. The CDR3 nucleotides are TGTGCCAGCAGCTTGGGTCCTGGGACTCATGAAAAACTGTTTTTT. Protein product: CASSLGPGTHEKLFF.

This clone was observed a single time. The V gene is TRBV9, the J gene TRBJ2-3; D may be TRBD2 (6 bases). The CDR3 runs 15 residues. Germline CDR1 and CDR2: SGDLS and YYNGEE. Trimming removed 0 bases from V and 1 base from J, with 9 bases in between. DNA for the CDR3: TGTGCCAGCAGCGTAGTCGCGGGACGCACAGATACGCAGTATTTT. As protein: CASSVVAGRTDTQYF.

Notes on this clone: Other DNA sequences within the sample encode an identical CDR3. The V gene is TRBV27, the J gene TRBJ2-7; no definite D call. The CDR3 contains 12 residues. Trimming left V 4 bases short and J 6 bases short, with 10 bases between. Germline values: CDR1 MNHEY, CDR2 SMNVEV (reference sequence). The CDR3 DNA sequence: TGTGCCAGCAGTTACCCTGGTGGCGAGCAGTACTTC. It specifies CASSYPGGEQYF.

The chain has TRBV7-9 and TRBJ2-7; 7 positions agree with TRBD1. V shed 3 bases, J shed 6 bases, and the junction held 2 bases outside the gene matches. This CDR3 region has 12 residues. Germline loops: CDR1 SEHNR, CDR2 FQNEAQ (reference sequence). In nucleotides, the CDR3 is TGTGCCAGCAGCTTGGGGACAGTCGAGCAGTACTTC. This gives the protein CASSLGTVEQYF.

The chain is built from TRBV27 and TRBJ2-3, with 9 bases matching TRBD1. This CDR3 spans 20 amino acids. Germline assignment: CDR1 MNHEY and CDR2 SMNVEV (reference sequence). The ends lost 2 bases at V and 2 bases at J; junction bases unmatched: 17. The CDR3 reads CASSLQPVGTGLDPTDTQYF. CDR3 bases: TGTGCCAGCAGTTTACAACCTGTGGGGACAGGGCTCGACCCCACAGATACGCAGTATTTT.

CDR3 loop: CASSFLSRGTEAFF. In nucleotides, the CDR3 is TGTGCCAGCAGCTTTCTGTCCCGAGGCACTGAAGCTTTCTTT. This chain joins TRBV11-2 and TRBJ1-1; no clear D. Germline CDR1 is SGHAT and CDR2 is FQNNGV. The CDR3 runs to 14 residues. Trimming cost V 3 bases and J 4 bases, with 12 bases left between them.

CDR3 nucleotides: TGTGCCAGCAGTTTATGGAGGGGGCAAGAGACCCAGTACTTC. This gives the protein CASSLWRGQETQYF. The rearrangement joins TRBV28 to TRBJ2-5; tentatively, D is TRBD1 (6 bases). The CDR3 runs 14 residues. Trimming stripped 0 bases from V and 2 bases from J, with 7 bases between. CDR1 is MDHEN and CDR2 is SYDVKM in the germline V gene.